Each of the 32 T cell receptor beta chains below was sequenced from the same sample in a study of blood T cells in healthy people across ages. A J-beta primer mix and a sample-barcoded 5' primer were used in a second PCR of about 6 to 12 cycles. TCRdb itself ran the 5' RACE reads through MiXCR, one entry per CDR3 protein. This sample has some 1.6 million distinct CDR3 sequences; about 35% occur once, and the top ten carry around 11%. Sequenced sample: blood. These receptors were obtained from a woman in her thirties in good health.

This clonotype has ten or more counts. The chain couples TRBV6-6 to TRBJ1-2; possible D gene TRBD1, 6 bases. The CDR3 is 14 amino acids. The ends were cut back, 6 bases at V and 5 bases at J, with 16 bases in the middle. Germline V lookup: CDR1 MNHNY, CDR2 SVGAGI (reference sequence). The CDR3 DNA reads TGTGCCAGCAGCCCAATCGACAGGATTTATGGCTACACCTTC. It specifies CASSPIDRIYGYTF.

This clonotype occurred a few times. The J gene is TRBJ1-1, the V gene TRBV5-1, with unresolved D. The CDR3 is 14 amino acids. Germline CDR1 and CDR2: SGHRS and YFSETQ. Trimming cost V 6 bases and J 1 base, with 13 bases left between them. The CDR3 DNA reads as TGCGCCAGCACCCAAGAGACTCGGAACACTGAAGCTTTCTTT. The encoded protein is CASTQETRNTEAFF.

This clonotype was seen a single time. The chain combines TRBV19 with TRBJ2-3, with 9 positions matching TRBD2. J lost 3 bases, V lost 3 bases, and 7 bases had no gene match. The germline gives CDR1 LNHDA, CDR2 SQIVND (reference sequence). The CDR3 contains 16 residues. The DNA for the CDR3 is TGTGCCAGTAGTATGGGACTAGCTCTTATAACAGATACGCAGTATTTT. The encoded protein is CASSMGLALITDTQYF.

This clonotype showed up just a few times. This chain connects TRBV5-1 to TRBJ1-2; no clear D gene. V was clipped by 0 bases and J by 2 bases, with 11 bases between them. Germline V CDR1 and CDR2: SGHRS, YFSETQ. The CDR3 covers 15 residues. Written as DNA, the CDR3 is TGCGCCAGCAGCTTGGGCGACGGAGTCAACTATGGCTACACCTTC. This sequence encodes CASSLGDGVNYGYTF.

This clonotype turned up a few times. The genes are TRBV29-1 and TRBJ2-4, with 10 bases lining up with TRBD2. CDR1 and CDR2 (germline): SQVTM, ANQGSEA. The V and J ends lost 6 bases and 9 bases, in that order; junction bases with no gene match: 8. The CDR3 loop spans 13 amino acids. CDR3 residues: CSVIAGGETIQYF. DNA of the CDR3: TGCAGCGTAATAGCGGGAGGAGAGACCATTCAGTACTTC.

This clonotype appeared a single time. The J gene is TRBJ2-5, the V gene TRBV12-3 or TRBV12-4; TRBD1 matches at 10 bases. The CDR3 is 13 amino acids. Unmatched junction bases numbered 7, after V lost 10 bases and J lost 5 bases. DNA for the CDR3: TGTGCCATGAATGGACAGGGGGACGAGACCCAGTACTTC. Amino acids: CAMNGQGDETQYF.

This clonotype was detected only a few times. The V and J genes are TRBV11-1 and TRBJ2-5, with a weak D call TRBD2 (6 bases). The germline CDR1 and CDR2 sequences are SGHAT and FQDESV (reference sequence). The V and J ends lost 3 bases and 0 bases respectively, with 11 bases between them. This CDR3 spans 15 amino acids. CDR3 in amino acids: CASSFGPGDQETQYF. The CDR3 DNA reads TGTGCCAGCAGCTTCGGCCCGGGGGACCAAGAGACCCAGTACTTC.

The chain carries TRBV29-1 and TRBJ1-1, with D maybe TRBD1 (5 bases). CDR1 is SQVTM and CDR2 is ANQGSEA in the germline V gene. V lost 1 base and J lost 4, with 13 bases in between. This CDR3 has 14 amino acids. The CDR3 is CSVEVQGGATEAFF. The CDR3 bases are TGCAGCGTTGAAGTGCAGGGAGGAGCCACTGAAGCTTTCTTT.

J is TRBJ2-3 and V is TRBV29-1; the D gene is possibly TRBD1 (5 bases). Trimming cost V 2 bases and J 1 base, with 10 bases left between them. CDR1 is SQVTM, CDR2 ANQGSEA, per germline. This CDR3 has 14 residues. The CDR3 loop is CSVERGLGTDTQYF. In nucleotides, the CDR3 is TGCAGCGTTGAAAGGGGATTGGGCACAGATACGCAGTATTTT.

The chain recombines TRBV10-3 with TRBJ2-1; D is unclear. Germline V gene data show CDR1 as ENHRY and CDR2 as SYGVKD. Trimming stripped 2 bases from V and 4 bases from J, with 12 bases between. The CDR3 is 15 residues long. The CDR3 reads CAISEGTLGYNEQFF. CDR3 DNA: TGTGCCATCAGTGAGGGAACTTTGGGTTACAATGAGCAGTTCTTC.

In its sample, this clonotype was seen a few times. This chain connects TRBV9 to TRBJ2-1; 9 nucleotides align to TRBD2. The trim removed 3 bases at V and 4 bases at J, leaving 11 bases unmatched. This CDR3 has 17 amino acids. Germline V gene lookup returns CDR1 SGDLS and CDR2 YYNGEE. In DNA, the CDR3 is TGTGCCAGCAGCGCCTCTCCCGAGCGGGGGGAATACAATGAGCAGTTCTTC. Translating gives CASSASPERGEYNEQFF.

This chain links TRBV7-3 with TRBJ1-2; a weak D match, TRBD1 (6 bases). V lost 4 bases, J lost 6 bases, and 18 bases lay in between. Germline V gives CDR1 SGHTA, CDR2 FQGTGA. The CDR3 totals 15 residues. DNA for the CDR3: TGTGCCAGCAGCTCTACTGGGGACACCCTTCATGGCTACACCTTC. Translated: CASSSTGDTLHGYTF.

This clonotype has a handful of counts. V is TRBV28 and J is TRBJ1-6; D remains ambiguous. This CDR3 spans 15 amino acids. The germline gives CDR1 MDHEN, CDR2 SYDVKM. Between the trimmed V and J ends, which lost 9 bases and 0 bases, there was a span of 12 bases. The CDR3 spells CASRDTDSYNSPLHF. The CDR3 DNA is TGTGCCAGTCGCGACACTGACTCCTATAATTCACCCCTCCACTTT.

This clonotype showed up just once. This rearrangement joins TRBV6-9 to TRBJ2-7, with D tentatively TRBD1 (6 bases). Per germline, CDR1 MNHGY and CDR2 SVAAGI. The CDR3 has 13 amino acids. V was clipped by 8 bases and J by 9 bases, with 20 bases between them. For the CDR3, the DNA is TGTGCCAGCGGAACCCGGGACATCAACGGGCAGTACTTC. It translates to CASGTRDINGQYF.

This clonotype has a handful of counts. CDR3 loop: CASSDGTGEGETQYF. DNA of the CDR3: TGTGCCAGCAGCGACGGGACAGGGGAGGGAGAGACCCAGTACTTC. The rearrangement uses TRBV9 and TRBJ2-5; 10 nucleotides agree with TRBD1. The V gene end was trimmed by 3 bases and the J gene end by 4 bases; junction bases not matched to a gene: 6. The CDR3 contains 15 residues. Germline V gene data show CDR1 as SGDLS and CDR2 as YYNGEE.

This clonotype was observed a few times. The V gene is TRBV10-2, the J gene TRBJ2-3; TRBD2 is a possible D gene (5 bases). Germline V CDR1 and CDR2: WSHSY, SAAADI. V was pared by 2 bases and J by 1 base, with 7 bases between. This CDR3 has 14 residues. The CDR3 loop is CASSEISGTDTQYF. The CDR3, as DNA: TGCGCCAGCAGTGAGATTAGCGGCACAGATACGCAGTATTTT.

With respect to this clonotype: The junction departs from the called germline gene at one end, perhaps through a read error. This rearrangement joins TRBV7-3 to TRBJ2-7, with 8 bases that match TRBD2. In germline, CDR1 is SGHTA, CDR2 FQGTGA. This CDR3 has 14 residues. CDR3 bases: TGTACCAGCAGCCTCGGGGGGGCAGCATACGAGCAGTACTTC. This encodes CTSSLGGAAYEQYF.

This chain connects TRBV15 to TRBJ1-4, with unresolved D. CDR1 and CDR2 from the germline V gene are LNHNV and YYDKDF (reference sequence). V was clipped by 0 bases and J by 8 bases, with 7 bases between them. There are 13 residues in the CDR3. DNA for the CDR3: TGTGCCACCAGCAGAGATGTCCGGGAAAAACTGTTTTTT. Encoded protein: CATSRDVREKLFF.

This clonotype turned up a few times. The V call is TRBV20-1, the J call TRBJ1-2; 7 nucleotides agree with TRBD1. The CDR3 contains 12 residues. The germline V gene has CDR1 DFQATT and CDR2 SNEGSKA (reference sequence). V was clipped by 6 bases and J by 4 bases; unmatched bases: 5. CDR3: CSARWDSYGYTF. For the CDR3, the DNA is TGCAGTGCGCGCTGGGACAGCTATGGCTACACCTTC.

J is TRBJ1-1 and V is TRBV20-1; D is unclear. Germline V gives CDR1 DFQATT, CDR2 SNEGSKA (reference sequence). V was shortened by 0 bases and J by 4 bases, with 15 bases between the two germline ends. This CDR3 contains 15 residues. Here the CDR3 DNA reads TGCAGTGCTAGAGATCTAGTGGCGGGGTTCACTGAAGCTTTCTTT. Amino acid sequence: CSARDLVAGFTEAFF.

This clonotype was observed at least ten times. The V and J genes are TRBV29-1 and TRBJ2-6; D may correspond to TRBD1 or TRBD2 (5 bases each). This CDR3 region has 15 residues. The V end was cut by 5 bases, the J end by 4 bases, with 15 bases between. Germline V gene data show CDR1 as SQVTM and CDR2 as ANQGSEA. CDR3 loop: CSVFIRGSGANVLTF. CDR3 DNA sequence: TGCAGCGTTTTTATACGGGGCTCCGGGGCCAACGTCCTGACTTTC.

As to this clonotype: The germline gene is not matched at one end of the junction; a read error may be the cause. CDR3 protein: CASNLPGVSGEQYF. Written as DNA, the CDR3 is TGTGCCAGCAACTTGCCCGGGGTTTCTGGAGAGCAGTACTTC. The rearrangement joins TRBV5-4 to TRBJ2-7; D may be TRBD2 (5 bases). The germline CDR1 and CDR2 sequences are SGHNT and YYREEE (reference sequence). There are 14 residues in the CDR3.

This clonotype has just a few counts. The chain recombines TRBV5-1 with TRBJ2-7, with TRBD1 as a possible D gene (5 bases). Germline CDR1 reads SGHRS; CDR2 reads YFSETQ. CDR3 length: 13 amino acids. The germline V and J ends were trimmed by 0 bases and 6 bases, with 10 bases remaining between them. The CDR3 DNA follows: TGCGCCAGCAGCTTGGGGCTAGACAGCGAGCAGTACTTC. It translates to CASSLGLDSEQYF.

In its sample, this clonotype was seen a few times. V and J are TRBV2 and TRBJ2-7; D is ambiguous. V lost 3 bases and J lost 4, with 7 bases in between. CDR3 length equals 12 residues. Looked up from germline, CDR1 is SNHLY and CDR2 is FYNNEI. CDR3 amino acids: CASSDLDYEQYF. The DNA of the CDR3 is TGTGCCAGCAGTGACCTAGATTACGAGCAGTACTTC.

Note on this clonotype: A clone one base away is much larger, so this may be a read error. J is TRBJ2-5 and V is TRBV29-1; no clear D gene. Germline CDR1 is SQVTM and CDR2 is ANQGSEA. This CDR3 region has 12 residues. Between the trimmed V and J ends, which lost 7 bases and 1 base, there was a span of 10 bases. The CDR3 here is CSGEKGQETQYF. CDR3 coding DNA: TGCAGCGGTGAGAAGGGCCAAGAGACCCAGTACTTC.

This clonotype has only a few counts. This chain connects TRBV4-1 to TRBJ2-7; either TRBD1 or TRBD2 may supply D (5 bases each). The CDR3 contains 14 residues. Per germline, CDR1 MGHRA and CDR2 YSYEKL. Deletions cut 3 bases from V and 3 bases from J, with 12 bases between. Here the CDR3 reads CASSQIKGSYEQYF. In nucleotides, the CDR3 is TGCGCCAGCAGCCAGATCAAGGGGAGCTACGAGCAGTACTTC.

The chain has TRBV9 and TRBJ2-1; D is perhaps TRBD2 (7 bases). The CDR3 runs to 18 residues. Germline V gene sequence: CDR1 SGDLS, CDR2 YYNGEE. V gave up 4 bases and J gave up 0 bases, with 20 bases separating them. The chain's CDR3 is CASSLGGRGTSSYNEQFF. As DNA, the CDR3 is TGTGCCAGCAGCCTAGGGGGGAGGGGGACGAGCTCCTACAATGAGCAGTTCTTC.

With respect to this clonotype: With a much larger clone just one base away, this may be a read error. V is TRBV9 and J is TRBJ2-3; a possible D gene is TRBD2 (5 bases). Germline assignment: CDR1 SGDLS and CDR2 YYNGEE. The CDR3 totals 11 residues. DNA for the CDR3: TGTGCCAGCGCTAGCACAAATACGCAGTATTTT. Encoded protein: CASASTNTQYF.

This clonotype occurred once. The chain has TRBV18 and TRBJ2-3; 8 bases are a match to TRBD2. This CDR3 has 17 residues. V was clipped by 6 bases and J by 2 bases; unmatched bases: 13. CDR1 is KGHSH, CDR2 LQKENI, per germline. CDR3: CASSQVGTSGITDTQYF. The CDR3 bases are TGTGCCAGCTCCCAAGTCGGGACTAGTGGGATCACAGATACGCAGTATTTT.

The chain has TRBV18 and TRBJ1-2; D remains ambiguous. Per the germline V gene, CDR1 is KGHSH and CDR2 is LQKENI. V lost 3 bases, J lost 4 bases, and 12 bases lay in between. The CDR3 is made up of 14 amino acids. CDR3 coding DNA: TGTGCCAGCTCACCCGAGGGCAGAATCTATGGCTACACCTTC. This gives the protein CASSPEGRIYGYTF.

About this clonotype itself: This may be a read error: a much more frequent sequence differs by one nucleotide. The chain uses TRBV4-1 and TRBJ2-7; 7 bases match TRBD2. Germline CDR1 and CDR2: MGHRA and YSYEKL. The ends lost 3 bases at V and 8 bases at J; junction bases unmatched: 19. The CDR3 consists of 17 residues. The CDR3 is CASSHPKAGRGNTQQYF. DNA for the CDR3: TGCGCCAGCAGCCATCCCAAAGCGGGACGGGGGAACACCCAGCAGTACTTC.

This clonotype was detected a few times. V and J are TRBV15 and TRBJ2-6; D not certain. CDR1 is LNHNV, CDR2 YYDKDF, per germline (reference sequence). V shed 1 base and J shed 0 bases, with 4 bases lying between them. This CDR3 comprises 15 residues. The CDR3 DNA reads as TGTGCCACCAGCAGAGCGAACTCTGGGGCCAACGTCCTGACTTTC. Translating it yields CATSRANSGANVLTF.